This T cell receptor (beta chain) was found in a study of memory B cells and T cells in multiple sclerosis (dated by TCRdb to between 2018 and 2020). A note on the overall study: The study compared TCR beta repertoires of autoproliferating peripheral T cells with brain lesion-infiltrating T cells in multiple sclerosis patients. TCR sequencing included two multiple sclerosis patients for whom either brain lesions at autopsy or brain-infiltrating cells from biopsy were available.

What the research found in general, with its limitations: Because clone-set sizes varied across compartments, the counts of shared clonotypes were affected, making normalization necessary.

Using the immunoSEQ Platform, TCRbeta CDR3 regions were amplified from extracted genomic DNA. The immunoSEQ assay combined multiplex PCR with high-throughput sequencing and a vendor bioinformatics pipeline. Per the original workflow: After discarding non-productive sequences and any CDR3s under 4 amino acids in length, clonotype frequencies were recalculated for each sample. In immunoSEQ Analyzer 2.0, shared clonotypes were identified as those with identical CDR3 amino acid, V gene and J gene sequences. Repertoire overlap was normalized by dividing shared clonotype counts by the product of both clone-set sizes, scaled by 1000 into arbitrary units. What TCRdb holds here is the immuneACCESS table cut down to in-frame rearrangements. Part of the clones is not present; checked against another copy, under half of the missing clones reflect an unresolved V gene, and the others are unexplained. V and J calls and clone size are as listed in that table; D and trimming were resolved from the DNA. The sample contains over 10,000 clones, roughly four fifths of them found a single time. The ten top clones hold 2.8% of the sample.

The CDR3 sequence holds 16 residues, the cysteine and phenylalanine included. The DNA shown is the 48-base CDR3, in frame from base 1. Looking up the germline V gene (reference sequence) yields CDR1 LNHNV and CDR2 YYDKDF. V lost 0 bases and J lost 3 bases; the stretch between them is 11 bases long. A word on this clone: Its recognized antigen is unknown. Per-base quality was not reported, and no clone a single base away is much larger than it.

After CFSE-labeled PBMCs were cultured without a stimulus, the autoproliferating (CFSEdim) and non-proliferating (CFSEhi) T cell fractions were sequenced separately. A total of about 4.9x10^7 CFSE-labeled PBMCs were cultured for less than 8 days without stimulus, and replicate wells were then pooled. PBMCs were labeled with about 0.54 uM CFSE and cultured without exogenous stimuli in serum-free AIM-V medium. PBMCs were isolated by Ficoll density gradient centrifugation and cryopreserved before use. Using a FACSAria III, live 7-AAD-negative cells were sorted, then washed with PBS and stored frozen at -80 degrees C as dry pellets.

The receptor was derived from a human donor with multiple sclerosis. Sequenced sample: PBMCs from blood kept in culture. The V and J genes are TRBV15 and TRBJ1-4; the D gene is unclear. DNA sequence: TGTGCCACCAGCAGAGATCCTAGGTCGGCTAATGAAAAACTGTTTTTT. Its protein reads: CATSRDPRSANEKLFF.